This T cell receptor (beta chain) was captured by sequencing in a study of T cell responses to AZD1222 COVID-19 vaccine. This CDR3 has 13 residues. The germline V gene has CDR1 MNHEY and CDR2 SVGAGI. V was cut by 7 bases and J by 6 bases, with 15 bases left in between. The assay was immunoSEQ multiplex PCR, and TCRdb's table has in-frame clones only and misses some. There are 150,000 to 200,000 clones in the sample; approximately 90% occur only once, and 1% to 1.5% lies in the top ten. This chain uses TRBV6-5 with TRBJ1-1; D is undetermined. The sequence was obtained from an adult who received the AZD1222 COVID-19 vaccine. Sequenced material: peripheral blood, taken 28 days after the second AZD1222 dose. The CDR3 loop reads CASKNPGGAEAFF. In DNA form, the CDR3 reads TGTGCCAGCAAGAACCCAGGTGGAGCTGAAGCTTTCTTT.